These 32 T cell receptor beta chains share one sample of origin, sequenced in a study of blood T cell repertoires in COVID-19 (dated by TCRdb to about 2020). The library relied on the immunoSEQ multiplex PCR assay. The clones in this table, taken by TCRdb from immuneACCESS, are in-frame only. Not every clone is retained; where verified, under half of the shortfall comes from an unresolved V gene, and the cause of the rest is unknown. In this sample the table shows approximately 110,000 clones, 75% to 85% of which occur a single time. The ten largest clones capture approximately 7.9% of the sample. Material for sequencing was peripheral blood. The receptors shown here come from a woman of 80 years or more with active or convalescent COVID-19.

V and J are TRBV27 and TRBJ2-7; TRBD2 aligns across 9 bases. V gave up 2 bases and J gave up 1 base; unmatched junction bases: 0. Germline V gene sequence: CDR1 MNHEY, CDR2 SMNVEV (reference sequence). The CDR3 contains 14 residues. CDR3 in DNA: TGTGCCAGCAGTTTACTAGCGGGGTCCTACGAGCAGTACTTC. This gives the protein CASSLLAGSYEQYF.

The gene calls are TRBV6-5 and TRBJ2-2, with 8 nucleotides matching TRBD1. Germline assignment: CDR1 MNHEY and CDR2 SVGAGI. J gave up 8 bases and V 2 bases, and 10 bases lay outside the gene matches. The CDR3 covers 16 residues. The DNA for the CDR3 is TGTGCCAGCAGTTACGCCTGGACAGGGAATAGGGGGGAGCTGTTTTTT. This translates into CASSYAWTGNRGELFF.

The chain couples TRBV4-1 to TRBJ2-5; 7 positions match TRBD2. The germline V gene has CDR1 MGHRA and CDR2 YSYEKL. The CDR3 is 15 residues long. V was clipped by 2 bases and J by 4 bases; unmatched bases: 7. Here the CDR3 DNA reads TGCGCCAGCAGCCAAATAGTCCGCGGGGGAGAGACCCAGTACTTC. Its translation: CASSQIVRGGETQYF.

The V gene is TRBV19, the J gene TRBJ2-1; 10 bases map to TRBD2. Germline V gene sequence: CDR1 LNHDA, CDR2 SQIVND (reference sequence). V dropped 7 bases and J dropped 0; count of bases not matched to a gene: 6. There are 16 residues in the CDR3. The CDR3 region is CASIPASGSSYNEQFF. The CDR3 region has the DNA TGTGCCAGTATCCCGGCTAGCGGGAGCTCCTACAATGAGCAGTTCTTC.

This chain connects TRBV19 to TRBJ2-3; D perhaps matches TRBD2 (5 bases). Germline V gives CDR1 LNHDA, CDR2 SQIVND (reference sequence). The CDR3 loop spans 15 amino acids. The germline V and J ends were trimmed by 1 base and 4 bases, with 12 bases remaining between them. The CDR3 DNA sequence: TGTGCCAGTAGTATAGTTGGGAGATGGGCAGATACGCAGTATTTT. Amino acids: CASSIVGRWADTQYF.

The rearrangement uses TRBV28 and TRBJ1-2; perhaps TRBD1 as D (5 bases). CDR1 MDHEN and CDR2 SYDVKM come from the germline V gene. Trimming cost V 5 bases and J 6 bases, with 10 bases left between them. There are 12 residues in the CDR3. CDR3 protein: CASSGAVDGYTF. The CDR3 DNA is TGTGCCAGCAGTGGGGCAGTCGATGGCTACACCTTC.

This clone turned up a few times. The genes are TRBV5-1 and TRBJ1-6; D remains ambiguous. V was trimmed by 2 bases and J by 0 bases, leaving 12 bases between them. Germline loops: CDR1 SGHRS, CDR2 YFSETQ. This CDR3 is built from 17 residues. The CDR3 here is CASSFGSASSYNSPLHF. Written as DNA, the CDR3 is TGCGCCAGCAGCTTCGGCTCAGCGAGCTCCTATAATTCACCCCTCCACTTT.

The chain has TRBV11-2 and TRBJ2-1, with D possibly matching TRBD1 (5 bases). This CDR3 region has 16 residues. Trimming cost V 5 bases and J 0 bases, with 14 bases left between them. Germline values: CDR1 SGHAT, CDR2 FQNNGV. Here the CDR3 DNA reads TGTGCCAGCAGCCCCGACAGATTCAGCTCCTACAATGAGCAGTTCTTC. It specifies CASSPDRFSSYNEQFF.

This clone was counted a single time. CDR3 coding DNA: TGTGCCACCAGCACCAGACAGGAGCGGCCGGATACGCAGTATTTT. Its translation is CATSTRQERPDTQYF. The rearrangement joins TRBV15 to TRBJ2-3, with D perhaps TRBD1 (6 bases). Deletions cut 4 bases from V and 6 bases from J, with 17 bases between. This CDR3 is 15 amino acids long. Germline loops: CDR1 LNHNV, CDR2 YYDKDF (reference sequence).

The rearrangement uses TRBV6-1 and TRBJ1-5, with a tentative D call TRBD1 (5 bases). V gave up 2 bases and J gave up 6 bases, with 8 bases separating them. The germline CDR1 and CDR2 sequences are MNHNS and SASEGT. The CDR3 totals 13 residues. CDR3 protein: CASSEQGGQPQHF. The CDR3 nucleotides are TGTGCCAGCAGTGAACAGGGAGGTCAGCCCCAGCATTTT.

CDR3 protein: CASSQEPGNPKYEQYF. DNA of the CDR3: TGTGCCAGCAGCCAAGAACCAGGTAACCCTAAATACGAGCAGTACTTC. This chain uses TRBV4-2 with TRBJ2-7; D not certain. Between the trimmed V and J ends, which lost 0 bases and 4 bases, there was a span of 16 bases. Germline-derived CDR1 and CDR2 are LGHNA and YNFKEQ. The CDR3 runs to 16 residues.

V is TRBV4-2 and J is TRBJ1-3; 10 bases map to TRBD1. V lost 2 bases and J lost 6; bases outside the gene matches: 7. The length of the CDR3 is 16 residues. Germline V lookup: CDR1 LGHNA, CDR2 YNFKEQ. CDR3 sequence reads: CASSQNPGTGVNTIYF. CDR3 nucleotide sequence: TGTGCCAGCAGCCAAAACCCCGGGACAGGGGTAAACACCATATATTTT.

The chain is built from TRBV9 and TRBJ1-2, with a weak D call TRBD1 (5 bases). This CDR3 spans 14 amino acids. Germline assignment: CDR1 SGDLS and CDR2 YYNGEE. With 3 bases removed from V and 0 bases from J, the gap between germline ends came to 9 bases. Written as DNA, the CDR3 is TGTGCCAGCAGCGAAACAGGCACTAACTATGGCTACACCTTC. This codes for CASSETGTNYGYTF.

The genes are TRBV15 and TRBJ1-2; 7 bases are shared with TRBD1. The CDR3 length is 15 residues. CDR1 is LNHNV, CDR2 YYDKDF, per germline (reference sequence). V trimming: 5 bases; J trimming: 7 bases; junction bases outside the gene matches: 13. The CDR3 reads CATSLPQGEESGYTF. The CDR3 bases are TGTGCCACCAGCCTCCCGCAGGGGGAGGAGAGTGGCTACACCTTC.

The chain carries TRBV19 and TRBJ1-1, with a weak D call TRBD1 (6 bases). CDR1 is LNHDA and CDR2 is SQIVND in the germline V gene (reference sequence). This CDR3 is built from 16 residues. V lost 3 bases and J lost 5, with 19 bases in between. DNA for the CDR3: TGTGCCAGTAGTATGGATTATGGGGGCTTGGGGACTGAAGCTTTCTTT. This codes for CASSMDYGGLGTEAFF.

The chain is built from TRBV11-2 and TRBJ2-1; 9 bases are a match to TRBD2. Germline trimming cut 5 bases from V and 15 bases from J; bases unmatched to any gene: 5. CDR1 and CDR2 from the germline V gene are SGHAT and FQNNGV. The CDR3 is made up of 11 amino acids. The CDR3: CASSNPGLAFF. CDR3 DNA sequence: TGTGCCAGCAGCAATCCGGGACTAGCGTTCTTC.

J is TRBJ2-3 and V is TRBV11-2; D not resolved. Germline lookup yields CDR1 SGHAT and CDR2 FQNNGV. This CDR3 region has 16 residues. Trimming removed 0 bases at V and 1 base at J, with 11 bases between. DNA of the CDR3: TGTGCCAGCAGCTTAGATATAATGCAGGGCACAGATACGCAGTATTTT. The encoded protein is CASSLDIMQGTDTQYF. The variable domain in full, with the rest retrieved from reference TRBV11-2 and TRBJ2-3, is EAGVAQSPRYKIIEKRQSVAFWCNPISGHATLYWYQQILGQGPKLLIQFQNNGVVDDSQLPKDRFSAERLKGVDSTLKIQPAKLEDSAVYLCASSLDIMQGTDTQYFGPGTRLTVL.

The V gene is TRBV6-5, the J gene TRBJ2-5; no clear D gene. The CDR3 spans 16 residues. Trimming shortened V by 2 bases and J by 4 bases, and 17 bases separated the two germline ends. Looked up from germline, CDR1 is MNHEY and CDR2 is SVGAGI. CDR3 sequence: CASSYEARKDLETQYF. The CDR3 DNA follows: TGTGCCAGCAGTTACGAGGCCAGAAAGGATCTAGAGACCCAGTACTTC.

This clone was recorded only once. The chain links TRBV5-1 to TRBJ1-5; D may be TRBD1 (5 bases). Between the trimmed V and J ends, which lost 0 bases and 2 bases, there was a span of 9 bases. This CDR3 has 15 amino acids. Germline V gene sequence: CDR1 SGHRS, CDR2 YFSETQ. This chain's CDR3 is CASSLEGLRNQPQHF. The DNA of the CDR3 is TGCGCCAGCAGCTTGGAGGGGTTGCGCAATCAGCCCCAGCATTTT.

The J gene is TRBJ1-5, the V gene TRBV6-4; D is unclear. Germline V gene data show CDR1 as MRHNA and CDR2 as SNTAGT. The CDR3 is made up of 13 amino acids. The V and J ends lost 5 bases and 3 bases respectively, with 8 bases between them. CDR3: CASSTQNNQPQHF. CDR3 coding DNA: TGTGCCAGCAGTACACAGAACAATCAGCCCCAGCATTTT.

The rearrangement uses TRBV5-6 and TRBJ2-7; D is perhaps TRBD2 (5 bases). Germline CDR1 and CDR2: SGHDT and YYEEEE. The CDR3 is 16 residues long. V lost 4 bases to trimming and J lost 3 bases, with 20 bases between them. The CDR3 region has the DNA TGTGCCAGCAGCCCGAGTTTTGAGGGATTCCTCTACGAGCAGTACTTC. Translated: CASSPSFEGFLYEQYF. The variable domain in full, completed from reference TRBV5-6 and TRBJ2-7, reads DAGVTQSPTHLIKTRGQQVTLRCSPKSGHDTVSWYQQALGQGPQFIFQYYEEEERQRGNFPDRFSGHQFPNYSSELNVNALLLGDSALYLCASSPSFEGFLYEQYFGPGTRLTVT.

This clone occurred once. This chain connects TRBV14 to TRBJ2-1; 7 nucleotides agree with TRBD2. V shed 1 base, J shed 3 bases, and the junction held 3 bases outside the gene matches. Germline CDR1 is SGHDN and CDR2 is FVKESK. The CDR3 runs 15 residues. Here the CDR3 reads CASSQVQRDYNEQFF. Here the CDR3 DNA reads TGTGCCAGCAGCCAAGTCCAGCGGGACTACAATGAGCAGTTCTTC.

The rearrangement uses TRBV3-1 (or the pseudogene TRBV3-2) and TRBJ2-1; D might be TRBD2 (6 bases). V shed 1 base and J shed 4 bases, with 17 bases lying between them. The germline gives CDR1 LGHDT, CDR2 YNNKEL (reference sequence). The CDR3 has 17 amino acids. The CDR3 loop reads CASSQGLTGGIYNEQFF. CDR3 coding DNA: TGTGCCAGCAGCCAAGGCTTGACGGGCGGGATTTACAATGAGCAGTTCTTC.

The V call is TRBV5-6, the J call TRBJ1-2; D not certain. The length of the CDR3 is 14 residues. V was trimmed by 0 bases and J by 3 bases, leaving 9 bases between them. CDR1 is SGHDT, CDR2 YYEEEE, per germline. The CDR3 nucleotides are TGTGCCAGCAGCTTGGATCCTAATGACTATGGCTACACCTTC. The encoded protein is CASSLDPNDYGYTF.

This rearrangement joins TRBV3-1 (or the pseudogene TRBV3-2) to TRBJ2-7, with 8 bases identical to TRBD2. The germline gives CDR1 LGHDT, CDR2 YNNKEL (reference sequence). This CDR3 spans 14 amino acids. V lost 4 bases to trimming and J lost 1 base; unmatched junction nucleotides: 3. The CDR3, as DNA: TGTGCCAGCAGCCCGGGACTAGTTTCCTACGAGCAGTACTTC. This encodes CASSPGLVSYEQYF.

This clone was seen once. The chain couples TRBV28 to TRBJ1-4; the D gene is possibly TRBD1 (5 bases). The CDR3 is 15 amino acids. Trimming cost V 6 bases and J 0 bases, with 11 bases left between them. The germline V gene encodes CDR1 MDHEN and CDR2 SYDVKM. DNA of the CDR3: TGTGCCAGCAGCCGCATACAGGCAACTAATGAAAAACTGTTTTTT. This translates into CASSRIQATNEKLFF.

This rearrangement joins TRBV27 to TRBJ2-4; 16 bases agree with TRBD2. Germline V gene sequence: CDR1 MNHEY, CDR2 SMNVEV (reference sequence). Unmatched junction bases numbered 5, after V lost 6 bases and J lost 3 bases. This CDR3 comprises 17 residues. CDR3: CASSLGLAGGNKNIQYF. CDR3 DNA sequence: TGTGCCAGCAGCCTGGGACTAGCGGGAGGGAACAAAAACATTCAGTACTTC.

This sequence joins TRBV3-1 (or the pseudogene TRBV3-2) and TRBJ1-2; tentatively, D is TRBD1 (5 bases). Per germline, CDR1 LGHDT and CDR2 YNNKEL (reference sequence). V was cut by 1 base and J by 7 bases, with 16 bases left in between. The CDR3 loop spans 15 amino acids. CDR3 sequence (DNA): TGTGCCAGCAGCCAAGCGGCGGGGGTGTATCGTGGCTACACCTTC. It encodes CASSQAAGVYRGYTF.

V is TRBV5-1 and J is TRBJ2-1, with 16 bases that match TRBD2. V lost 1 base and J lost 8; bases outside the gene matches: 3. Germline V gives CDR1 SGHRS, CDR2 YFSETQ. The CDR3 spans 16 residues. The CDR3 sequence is CASSLPGLAGGYEQFF. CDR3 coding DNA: TGCGCCAGCAGCTTGCCGGGACTAGCGGGAGGGTATGAGCAGTTCTTC.

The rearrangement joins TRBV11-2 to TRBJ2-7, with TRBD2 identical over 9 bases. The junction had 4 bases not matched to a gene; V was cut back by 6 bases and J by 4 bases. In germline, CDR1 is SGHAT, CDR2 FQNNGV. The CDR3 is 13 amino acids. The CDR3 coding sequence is TGTGCCAGCAGTTCAGGACTAGCGTACGAGCAGTACTTC. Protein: CASSSGLAYEQYF.

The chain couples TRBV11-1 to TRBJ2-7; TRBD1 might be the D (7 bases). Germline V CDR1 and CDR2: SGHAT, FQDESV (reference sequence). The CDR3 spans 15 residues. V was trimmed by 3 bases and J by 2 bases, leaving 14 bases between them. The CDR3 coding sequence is TGTGCCAGCAGCTTTGGAGGGACAGTAACCTACGAGCAGTACTTC. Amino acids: CASSFGGTVTYEQYF.

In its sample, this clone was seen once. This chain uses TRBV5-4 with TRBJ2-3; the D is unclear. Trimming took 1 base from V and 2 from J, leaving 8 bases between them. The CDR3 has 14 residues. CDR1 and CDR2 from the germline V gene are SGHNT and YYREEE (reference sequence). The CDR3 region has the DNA TGTGCCAGCAGCTTGTCTCAGAACACAGATACGCAGTATTTT. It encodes CASSLSQNTDTQYF.